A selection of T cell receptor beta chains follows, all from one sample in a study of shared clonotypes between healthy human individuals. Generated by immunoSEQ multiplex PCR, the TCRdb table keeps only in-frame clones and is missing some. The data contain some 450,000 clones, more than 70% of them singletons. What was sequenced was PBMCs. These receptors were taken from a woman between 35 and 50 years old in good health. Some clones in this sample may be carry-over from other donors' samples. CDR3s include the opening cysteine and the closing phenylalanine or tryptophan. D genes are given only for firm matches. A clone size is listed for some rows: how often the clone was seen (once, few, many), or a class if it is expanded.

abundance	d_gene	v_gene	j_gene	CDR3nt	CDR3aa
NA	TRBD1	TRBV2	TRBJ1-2	TGCGCCAGCAGTGACAGGGGGCGCGTTGGCTACACCTTC	CASSDRGRVGYTF
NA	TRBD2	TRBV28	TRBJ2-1	TGTGCCAGCAGTTCGACTAGCGGGAGCTACAATGAGCAGTTCTTC	CASSSTSGSYNEQFF
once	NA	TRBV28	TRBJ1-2	TGTGCCAGCAGTTTCCCCGGTGGCTACACCTTC	CASSFPGGYTF
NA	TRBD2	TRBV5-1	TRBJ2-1	TGCGCCAGCAGCCACGCCGATAGCGGGAGGTTCTTC	CASSHADSGRFF
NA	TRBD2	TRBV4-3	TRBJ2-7	TGCGCCAGCAGCCAAGATTGGGGAGGGGCATCCTACGAGCAGTACTTC	CASSQDWGGASYEQYF
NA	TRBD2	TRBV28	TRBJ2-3	TGTGCCAGCAGCCTAATTAAGCTAGCGGTCACAGATACGCAGTATTTT	CASSLIKLAVTDTQYF
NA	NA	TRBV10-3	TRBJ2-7	TGTGCCATCAGTGAGGGACAGTCCAGCACCTACGAGCAGTACTTC	CAISEGQSSTYEQYF
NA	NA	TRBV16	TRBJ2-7	TGTGCCAGCAGCCAGTCGGGGACCTACGAGCAGTACTTC	CASSQSGTYEQYF
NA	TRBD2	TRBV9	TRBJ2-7	TGTGCCAGCAGCGGGGTAGGAGCGGGAGGGCCGGGTGAGCAGTACTTC	CASSGVGAGGPGEQYF
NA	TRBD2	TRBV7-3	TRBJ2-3	TGTGCCAGCAGCTCGGGACTAGCGGGAGGAAGCGATACGCAGTATTTT	CASSSGLAGGSDTQYF
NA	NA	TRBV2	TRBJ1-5	TGTGCCAGCAGCGAAACAGGGTTGGGCAATCAGCCCCAGCATTTT	CASSETGLGNQPQHF
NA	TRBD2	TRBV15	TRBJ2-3	TGTGCCACCAGCAGAGACACTAGCGGGAGTGATACGCAGTATTTT	CATSRDTSGSDTQYF
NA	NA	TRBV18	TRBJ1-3	TGTGCCAGCTCACCAACAACACTGAGCTCTGGAAACACCATATATTTT	CASSPTTLSSGNTIYF
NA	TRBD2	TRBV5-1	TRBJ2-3	TGCGCCAGCAGCTTGGAGACTAGCGGGAATACGCAGTATTTT	CASSLETSGNTQYF
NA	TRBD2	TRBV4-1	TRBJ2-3	TGCGCCAGCAGCGAGGGACTAGCCCATGAGGGTTCAGATACGCAGTATTTT	CASSEGLAHEGSDTQYF
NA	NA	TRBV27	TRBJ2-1	TGTGCCAGCTCCACACCTACCTACAATGAGCAGTTCTTC	CASSTPTYNEQFF
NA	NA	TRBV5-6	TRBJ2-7	TGTGCCAGCAGCTTGGAACAAGCGGGCCCTGGCTACGAGCAGTACTTC	CASSLEQAGPGYEQYF
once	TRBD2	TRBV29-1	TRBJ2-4	TGCAGCGTTGATGCGGGGGAGGACATTCAGTACTTC	CSVDAGEDIQYF
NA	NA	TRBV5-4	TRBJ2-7	TGTGCCAGCAGCTGGGACGGAACCTACGAGCAGTACTTC	CASSWDGTYEQYF
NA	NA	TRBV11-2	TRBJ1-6	TGTGCCAGCAGCTTAGAGAGCTCCTATAATTCACCCCTCCACTTT	CASSLESSYNSPLHF
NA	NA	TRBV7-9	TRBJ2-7	TGTGCCAGCAGCTTAGCTAACAACGAGCAGTACTTC	CASSLANNEQYF
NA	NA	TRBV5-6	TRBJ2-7	TGTGCCAGCAGCGTCCCGGGACTCCCTTCCTACGAGCAGTACTTC	CASSVPGLPSYEQYF
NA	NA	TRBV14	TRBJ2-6	TGTGCCAGCAGCGGCCGAGGGGCAGTCCTTGGATCGGGGGCCAACGTCCTGACTTTC	CASSGRGAVLGSGANVLTF
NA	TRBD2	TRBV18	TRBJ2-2	TGTGCCAGCTCACCGCGACTAGCGGGAGGGGAGCTGTTTTTT	CASSPRLAGGELFF
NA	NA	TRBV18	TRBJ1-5	TGTGCCAGCTCAACGAGGGAAGGGCATCAGCCCCAGCATTTT	CASSTREGHQPQHF